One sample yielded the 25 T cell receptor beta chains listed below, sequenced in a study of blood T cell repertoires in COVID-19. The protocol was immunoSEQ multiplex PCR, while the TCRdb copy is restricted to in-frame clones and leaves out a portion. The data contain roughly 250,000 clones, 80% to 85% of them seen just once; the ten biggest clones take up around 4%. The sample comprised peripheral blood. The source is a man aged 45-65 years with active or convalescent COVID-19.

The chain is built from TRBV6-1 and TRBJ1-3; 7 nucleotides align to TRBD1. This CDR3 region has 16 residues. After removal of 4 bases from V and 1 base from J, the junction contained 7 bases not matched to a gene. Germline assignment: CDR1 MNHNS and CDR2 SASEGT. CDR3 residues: CASSVKGAASGNTIYF. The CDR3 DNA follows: TGTGCCAGCAGTGTCAAGGGGGCCGCGTCTGGAAACACCATATATTTT.

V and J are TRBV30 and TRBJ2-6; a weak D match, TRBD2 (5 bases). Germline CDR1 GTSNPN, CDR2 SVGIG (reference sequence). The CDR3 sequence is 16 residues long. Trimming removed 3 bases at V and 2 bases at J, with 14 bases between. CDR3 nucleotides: TGTGCCTGGAGATTGGTAGGAGGAGCTGGGGCCAACGTCCTGACTTTC. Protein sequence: CAWRLVGGAGANVLTF.

CDR3 DNA: TGTGCCAGCAGGTTGACAGGTAGCTCCTACGAGCAGTACTTC. This sequence encodes CASRLTGSSYEQYF. The V and J genes are TRBV5-6 and TRBJ2-7, with TRBD1 as a possible D gene (6 bases). V was shortened by 5 bases and J by 0 bases, with 12 bases between the two germline ends. The CDR3 length is 14 residues. CDR1 and CDR2 (germline): SGHDT, YYEEEE.

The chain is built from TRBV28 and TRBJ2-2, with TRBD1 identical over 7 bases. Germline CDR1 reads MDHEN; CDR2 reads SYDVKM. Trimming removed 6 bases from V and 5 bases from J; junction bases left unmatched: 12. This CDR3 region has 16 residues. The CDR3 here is CASSPRGQRGTGELFF. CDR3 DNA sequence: TGTGCCAGCAGCCCAAGGGGACAGCGAGGGACCGGGGAGCTGTTTTTT.

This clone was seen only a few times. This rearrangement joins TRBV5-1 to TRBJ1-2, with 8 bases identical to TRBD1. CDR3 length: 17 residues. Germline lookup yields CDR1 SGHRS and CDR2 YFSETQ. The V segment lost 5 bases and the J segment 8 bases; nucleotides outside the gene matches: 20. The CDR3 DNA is TGCGCCAGCAGTTCAACCCCGGGACAGGAACACCTTTACGGCTACACCTTC. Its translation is CASSSTPGQEHLYGYTF.

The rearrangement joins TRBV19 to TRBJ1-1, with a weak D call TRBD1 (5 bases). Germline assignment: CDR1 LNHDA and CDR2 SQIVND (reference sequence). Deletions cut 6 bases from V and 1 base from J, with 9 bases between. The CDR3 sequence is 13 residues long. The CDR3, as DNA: TGTGCCAGTAGGCTGACAGAGAACACTGAAGCTTTCTTT. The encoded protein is CASRLTENTEAFF.

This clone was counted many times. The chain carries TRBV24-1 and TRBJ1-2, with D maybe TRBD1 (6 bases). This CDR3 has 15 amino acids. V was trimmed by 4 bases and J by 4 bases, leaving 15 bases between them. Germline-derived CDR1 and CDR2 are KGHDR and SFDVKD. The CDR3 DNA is TGTGCCACCAGTGACCCGAAGAGACAGGCCTATGGCTACACCTTC. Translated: CATSDPKRQAYGYTF.

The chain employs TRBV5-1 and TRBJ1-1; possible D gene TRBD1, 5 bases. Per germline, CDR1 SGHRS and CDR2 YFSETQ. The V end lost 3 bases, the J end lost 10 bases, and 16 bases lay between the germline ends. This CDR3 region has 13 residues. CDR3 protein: CASSWQGEEGAFF. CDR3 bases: TGCGCCAGCAGCTGGCAGGGAGAGGAGGGAGCTTTCTTT.

The CDR3 region is CASSKGLGYNEQFF. CDR3 DNA: TGTGCCAGCAGCAAGGGACTAGGGTACAATGAGCAGTTCTTC. The gene calls are TRBV3-1 (or the pseudogene TRBV3-2) and TRBJ2-1, with 8 nucleotides matching TRBD2. Germline V gene lookup returns CDR1 LGHDT and CDR2 YNNKEL (reference sequence). There are 14 residues in the CDR3. Trimming removed 5 bases from V and 4 bases from J; junction bases left unmatched: 4.

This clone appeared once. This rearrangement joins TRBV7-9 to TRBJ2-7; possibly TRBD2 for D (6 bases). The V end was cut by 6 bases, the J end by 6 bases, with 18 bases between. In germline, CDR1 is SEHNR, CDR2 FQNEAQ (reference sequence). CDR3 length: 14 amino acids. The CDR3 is CASRGGETRSEQYF. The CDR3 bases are TGTGCCAGCAGGGGGGGAGAGACCAGGAGCGAGCAGTACTTC.

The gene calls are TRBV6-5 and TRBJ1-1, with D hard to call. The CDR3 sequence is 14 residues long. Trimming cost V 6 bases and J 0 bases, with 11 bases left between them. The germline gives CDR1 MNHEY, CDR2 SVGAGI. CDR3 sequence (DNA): TGTGCCAGCAGATCGCGGGCTGTGAACACTGAAGCTTTCTTT. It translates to CASRSRAVNTEAFF.

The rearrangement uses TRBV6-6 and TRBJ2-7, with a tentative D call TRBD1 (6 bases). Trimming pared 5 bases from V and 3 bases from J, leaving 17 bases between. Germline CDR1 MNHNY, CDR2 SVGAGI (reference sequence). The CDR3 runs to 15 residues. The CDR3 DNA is TGTGCCAGCAGTATCCAGGGGCCCTATCTCTACGAGCAGTACTTC. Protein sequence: CASSIQGPYLYEQYF.

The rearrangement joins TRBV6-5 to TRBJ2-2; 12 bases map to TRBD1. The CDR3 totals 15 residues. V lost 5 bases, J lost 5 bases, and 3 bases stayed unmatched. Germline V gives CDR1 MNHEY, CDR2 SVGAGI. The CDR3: CASSRDRGRTGELFF. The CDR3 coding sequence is TGTGCCAGCAGTAGGGACAGGGGGCGTACCGGGGAGCTGTTTTTT.

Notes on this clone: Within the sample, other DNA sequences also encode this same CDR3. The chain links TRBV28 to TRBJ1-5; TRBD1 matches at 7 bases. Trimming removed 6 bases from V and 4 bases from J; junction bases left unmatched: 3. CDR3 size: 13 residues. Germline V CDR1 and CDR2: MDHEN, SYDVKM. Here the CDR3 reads CASSYRGNQPQHF. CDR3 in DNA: TGTGCCAGCAGCTACAGGGGTAATCAGCCCCAGCATTTT.

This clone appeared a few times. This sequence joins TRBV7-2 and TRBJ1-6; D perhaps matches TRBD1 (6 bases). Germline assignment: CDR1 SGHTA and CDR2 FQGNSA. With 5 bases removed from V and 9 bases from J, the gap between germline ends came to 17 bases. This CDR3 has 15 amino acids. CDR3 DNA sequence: TGTGCCAGCAGCCGCTCGGGGGGGGCTGGTTCACCCCTCCACTTT. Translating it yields CASSRSGGAGSPLHF.

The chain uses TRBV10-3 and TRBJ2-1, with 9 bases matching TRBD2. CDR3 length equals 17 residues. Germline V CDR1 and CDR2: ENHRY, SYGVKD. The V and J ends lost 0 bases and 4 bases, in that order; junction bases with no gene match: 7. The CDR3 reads CAISESAGRGGYNEQFF. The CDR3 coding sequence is TGTGCCATCAGTGAGTCTGCGGGGCGGGGGGGTTACAATGAGCAGTTCTTC.

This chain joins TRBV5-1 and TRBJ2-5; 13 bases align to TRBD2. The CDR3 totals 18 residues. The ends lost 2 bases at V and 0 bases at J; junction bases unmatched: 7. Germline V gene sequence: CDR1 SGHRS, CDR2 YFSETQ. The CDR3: CASSFLTTSGGYQETQYF. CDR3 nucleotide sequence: TGCGCCAGCAGCTTTCTTACGACTAGCGGGGGGTACCAAGAGACCCAGTACTTC.

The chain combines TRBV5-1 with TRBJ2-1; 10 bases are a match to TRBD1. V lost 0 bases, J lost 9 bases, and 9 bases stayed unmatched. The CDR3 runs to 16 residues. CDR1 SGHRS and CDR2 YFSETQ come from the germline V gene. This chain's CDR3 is CASSLGPGQGQGEQFF. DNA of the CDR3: TGCGCCAGCAGCTTGGGGCCGGGACAGGGGCAAGGTGAGCAGTTCTTC.

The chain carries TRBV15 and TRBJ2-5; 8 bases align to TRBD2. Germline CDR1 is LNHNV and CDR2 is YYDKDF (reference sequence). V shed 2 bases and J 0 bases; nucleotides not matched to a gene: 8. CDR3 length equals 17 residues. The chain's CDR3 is CATSRLGLELYQETQYF. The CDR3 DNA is TGTGCCACCAGCAGATTGGGACTAGAGCTCTACCAAGAGACCCAGTACTTC.

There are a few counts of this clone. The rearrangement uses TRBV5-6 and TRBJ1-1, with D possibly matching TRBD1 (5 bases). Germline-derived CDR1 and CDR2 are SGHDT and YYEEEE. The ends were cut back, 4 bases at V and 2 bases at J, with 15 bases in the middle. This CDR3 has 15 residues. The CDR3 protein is CASSLTDRLNTEAFF. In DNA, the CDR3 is TGTGCCAGCAGCCTGACCGACAGACTCAACACTGAAGCTTTCTTT.

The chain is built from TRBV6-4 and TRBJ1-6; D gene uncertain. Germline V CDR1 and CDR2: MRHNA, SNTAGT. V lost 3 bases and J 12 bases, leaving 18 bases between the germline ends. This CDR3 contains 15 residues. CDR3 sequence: CASSESDSFLVPLHF. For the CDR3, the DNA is TGTGCCAGCAGTGAATCTGACTCCTTCCTCGTACCCCTCCACTTT.

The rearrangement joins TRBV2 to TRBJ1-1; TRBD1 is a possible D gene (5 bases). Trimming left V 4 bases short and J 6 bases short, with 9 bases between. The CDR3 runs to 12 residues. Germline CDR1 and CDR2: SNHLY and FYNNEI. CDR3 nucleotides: TGTGCCAGCAGTGCGACGGGGGCTGAAGCTTTCTTT. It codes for CASSATGAEAFF.

CDR3 residues: CASSQDNLRRGAVGTQYF. The CDR3 DNA is TGTGCCAGCAGCCAAGATAACTTGAGGCGGGGGGCTGTGGGGACCCAGTACTTC. The rearrangement links TRBV3-1 (or the pseudogene TRBV3-2) to TRBJ2-5; TRBD2 matches at 8 bases. CDR3 length equals 18 residues. CDR1 is LGHDT, CDR2 YNNKEL, per germline (reference sequence). V lost 0 bases, J lost 7 bases, and 16 bases stayed unmatched.

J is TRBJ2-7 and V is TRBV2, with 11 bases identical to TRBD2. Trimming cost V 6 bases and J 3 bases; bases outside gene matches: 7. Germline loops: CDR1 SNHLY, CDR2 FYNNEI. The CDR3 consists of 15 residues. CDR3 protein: CASRTGTSGLYEQYF. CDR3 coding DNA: TGTGCCAGCAGAACCGGGACTAGCGGTCTCTACGAGCAGTACTTC.

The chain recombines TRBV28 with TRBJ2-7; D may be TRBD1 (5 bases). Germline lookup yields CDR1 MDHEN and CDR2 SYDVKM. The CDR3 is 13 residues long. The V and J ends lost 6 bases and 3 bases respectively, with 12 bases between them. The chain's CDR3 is CASRRNRFYEQYF. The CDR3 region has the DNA TGTGCCAGCAGGAGAAACAGGTTCTACGAGCAGTACTTC.